The present entry profiles one T cell receptor beta chain with its context. The target of this receptor is not known. No base quality information exists; no much larger clone differs at one position. Library prep was done by 5' RACE. TCRdb names Illumina HiSeq 2500 as the instrument used. A second PCR of roughly 7 to 11 cycles was run with a J-beta primer mix and a sample-barcoded 5' primer. Each TCR beta cDNA molecule received a unique molecular identifier from a template-switch 5' adaptor carrying 12 random nucleotides. Each sample yielded at least 2.5 million CDR3-containing paired-end reads. All of the RNA was converted into first-strand cDNA using the Mint cDNA synthesis kit, with a TRBC-specific oligonucleotide serving as the primer. After uracil-DNA glycosylase treatment, a first 18-cycle PCR used universal primers M1SS and BC2_uni_R on all cDNA. The authors' analysis ran thus. For normalization, 1 million high-quality reads were randomly selected from each sample, with every read carrying a distinct molecular identifier. Instead of being binned into consensus sequences, reads that shared molecular identifiers were thrown out. MiTCR, run with a Q25 quality threshold and the strictest error-elimination algorithm, handled CDR3 identification, clonotype clustering and error correction. A nonparametric unseen species model with Euler transformation was used to estimate lower-bound total TCR beta diversity. TCRdb reanalyzed the raw reads on its own, using fastp at Q25 for trimming and MiXCR for clone calling, and kept in-frame beta chains. When rows share a CDR3 protein, they turn into one entry using the most common DNA and genes. The V and J calls, along with clone size, are taken from TCRdb and not from the paper's own processing. The sample table records just over 1 million distinct CDR3 sequences; 45% of these occur just once. The ten top clones hold under 20% of the sample.

Systemically healthy Caucasian individuals from Russia, around 39 in total and aged about 6 to 100 years, were included as donors. Ten milliliters of peripheral blood were drawn from each donor into EDTA-treated Vacutainer tubes. Ficoll-Paque density-gradient centrifugation was used to isolate PBMCs, with at least 6.5 million obtained per sample. Trizol reagent was used to extract total RNA from the PBMCs, yielding at least 5.5 micrograms per sample. The percentages of naive CD45RAhigh/CD27high T cells were determined by flow cytometry on a PBMC aliquot from every donor. For this chain, trimming is 11 bases at the V end and 6 bases at the J end, and the number of junction bases without a gene match is 15. Including cysteine and phenylalanine, the CDR3 has 15 amino acids. The CDR3 DNA has 45 bases and is translated from base 1. This sample is drawn from a study of blood T cells in healthy people across ages (dated by TCRdb to 2015 to 2017). With regard to the full study: In model experiments, roughly one uniquely barcoded TCR beta cDNA molecule per two T cells was captured by template switching. Age-related changes in TCR beta repertoire diversity were measured in the study by deep sequencing normalized with unique cDNA molecular identifiers. The donors were split into four age groups: young (average 16 years), middle-aged (roughly 40), aged (more than 60) and long-lived (roughly 88). To avoid experimental bias, donors of different ages were distributed randomly across sequencing lanes. Two additional independent replicas of 1 million unique cDNA reads from the same blood draw were analyzed for two donors (one aged 18 to 29 and one aged 80 or older).

Beyond this particular receptor, the publication reports: Estimates of total diversity based on one million sequenced T cells were regarded as lower bounds and as underestimates. Because the CMV infection status of the donors was unknown, age-related changes in expanded clonotypes may potentially have been confounded. Observed TCR beta diversity per million T cells fell roughly linearly with age, and a significant reduction was already apparent by age around 44. Compared with the aged group, the long-lived group had more naive CD4+ T cells, fewer expanded clones and increased TCR diversity, a pattern suggesting age selection. There was a strong correlation between observed TCR beta diversity and the percentage of naive T cells measured by flow cytometry. Because profiling used bulk unsorted PBMCs, naive and antigen-experienced compartments could not be compared conclusively.

The clonotype comes from a woman in her fifties or sixties in good health. The chain is assembled from TRBV12-3 or TRBV12-4 and TRBJ2-3; 9 central bases correspond to TRBD2. The source material was blood. The DNA is as follows: TGTGCCGGCGGTTCTACAGGGACTAGCAGGGATACGCAGTATTTT. Its protein reads: CAGGSTGTSRDTQYF.